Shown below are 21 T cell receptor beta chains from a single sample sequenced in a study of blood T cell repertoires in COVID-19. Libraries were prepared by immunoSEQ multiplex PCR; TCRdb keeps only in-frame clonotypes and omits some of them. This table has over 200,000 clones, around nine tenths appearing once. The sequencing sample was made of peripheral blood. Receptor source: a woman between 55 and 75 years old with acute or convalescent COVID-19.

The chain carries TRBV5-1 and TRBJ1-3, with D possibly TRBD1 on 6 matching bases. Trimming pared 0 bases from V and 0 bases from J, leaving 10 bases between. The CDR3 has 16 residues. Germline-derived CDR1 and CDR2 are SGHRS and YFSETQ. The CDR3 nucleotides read TGCGCCAGCAGCTTGGATTCAGGGGACTCTGGAAACACCATATATTTT. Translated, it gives CASSLDSGDSGNTIYF. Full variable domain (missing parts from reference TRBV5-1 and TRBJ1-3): KAGVTQTPRYLIKTRGQQVTLSCSPISGHRSVSWYQQTPGQGLQFLFEYFSETQRNKGNFPGRFSGRQFSNSRSEMNVSTLELGDSALYLCASSLDSGDSGNTIYFGEGSWLTVV.

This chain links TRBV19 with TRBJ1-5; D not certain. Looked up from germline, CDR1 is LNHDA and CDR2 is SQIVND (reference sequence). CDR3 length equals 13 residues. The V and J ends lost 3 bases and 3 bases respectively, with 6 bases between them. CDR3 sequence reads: CASSMEPNQPQHF. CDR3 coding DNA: TGTGCCAGTAGTATGGAGCCCAATCAGCCCCAGCATTTT.

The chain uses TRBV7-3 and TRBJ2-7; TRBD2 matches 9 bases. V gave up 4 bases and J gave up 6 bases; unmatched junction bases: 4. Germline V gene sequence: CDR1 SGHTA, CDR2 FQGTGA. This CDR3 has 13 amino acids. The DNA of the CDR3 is TGTGCCAGCAGCTCAAGGACTAGCGCCGAGCAGTACTTC. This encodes CASSSRTSAEQYF.

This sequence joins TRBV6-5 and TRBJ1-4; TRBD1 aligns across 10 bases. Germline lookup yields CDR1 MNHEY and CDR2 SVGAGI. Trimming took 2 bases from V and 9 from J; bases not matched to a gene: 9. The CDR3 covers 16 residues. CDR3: CASSYATGGAGKKLFF. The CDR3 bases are TGTGCCAGCAGTTACGCGACAGGGGGCGCGGGAAAAAAACTGTTTTTT.

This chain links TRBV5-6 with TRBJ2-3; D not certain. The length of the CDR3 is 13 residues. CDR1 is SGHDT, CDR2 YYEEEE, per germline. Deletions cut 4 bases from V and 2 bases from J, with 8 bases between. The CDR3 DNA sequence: TGTGCCAGCAGCATGTCTCCCACAGATACGCAGTATTTT. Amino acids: CASSMSPTDTQYF.

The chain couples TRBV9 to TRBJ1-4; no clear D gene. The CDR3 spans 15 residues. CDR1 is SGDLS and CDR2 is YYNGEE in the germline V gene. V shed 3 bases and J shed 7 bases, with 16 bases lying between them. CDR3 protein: CASSGGTGSGEKLFF. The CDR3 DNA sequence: TGTGCCAGCAGCGGAGGCACTGGGAGTGGTGAAAAACTGTTTTTT. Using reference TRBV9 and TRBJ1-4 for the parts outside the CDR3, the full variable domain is DSGVTQTPKHLITATGQRVTLRCSPRSGDLSVYWYQQSLDQGLQFLIQYYNGEERAKGNILERFSAQQFPDLHSELNLSSLELGDSALYFCASSGGTGSGEKLFFGSGTQLSVL.

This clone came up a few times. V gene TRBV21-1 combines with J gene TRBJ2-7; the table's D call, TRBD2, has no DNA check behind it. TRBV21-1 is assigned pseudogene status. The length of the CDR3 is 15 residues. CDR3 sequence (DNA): TGTGCCAGCAGCAAAGATGAGGCGGGAGGAATTGGGCAGTACTTC. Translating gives CASSKDEAGGIGQYF.

The CDR3: CASSSRAGEQYF. The CDR3 coding sequence is TGTGCCAGTAGTAGCAGGGCCGGCGAGCAGTACTTC. The V call is TRBV19, the J call TRBJ2-7, with TRBD1 as a possible D gene (5 bases). Trimming removed 4 bases at V and 6 bases at J, with 10 bases between. The CDR3 length is 12 residues. Germline V lookup: CDR1 LNHDA, CDR2 SQIVND (reference sequence). Filled out from reference TRBV19 and TRBJ2-7, the complete variable domain reads DGGITQSPKYLFRKEGQNVTLSCEQNLNHDAMYWYRQDPGQGLRLIYYSQIVNDFQKGDIAEGYSVSREKKESFPLTVTSAQKNPTAFYLCASSSRAGEQYFGPGTRLTVT.

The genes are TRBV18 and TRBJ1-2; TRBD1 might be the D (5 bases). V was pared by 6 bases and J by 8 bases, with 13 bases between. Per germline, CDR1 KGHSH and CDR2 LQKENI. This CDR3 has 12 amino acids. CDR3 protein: CASSPTEWGYTF. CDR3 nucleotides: TGTGCCAGCTCTCCGACAGAATGGGGCTACACCTTC.

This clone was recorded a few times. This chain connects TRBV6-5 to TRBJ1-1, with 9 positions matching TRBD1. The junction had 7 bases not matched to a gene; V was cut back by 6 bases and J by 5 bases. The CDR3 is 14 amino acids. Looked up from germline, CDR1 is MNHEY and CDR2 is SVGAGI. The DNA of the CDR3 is TGTGCCAGCAGCACGGGACAGGGCTGGACTGAAGCTTTCTTT. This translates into CASSTGQGWTEAFF.

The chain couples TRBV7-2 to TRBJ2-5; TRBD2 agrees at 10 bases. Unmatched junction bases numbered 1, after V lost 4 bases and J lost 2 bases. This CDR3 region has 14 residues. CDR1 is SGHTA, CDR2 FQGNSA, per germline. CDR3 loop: CASSYSGGQETQYF. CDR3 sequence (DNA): TGTGCCAGCAGCTATAGCGGGGGGCAAGAGACCCAGTACTTC.

This chain's CDR3 is CAWSVLKLTGNTIYF. CDR3 DNA sequence: TGTGCCTGGAGTGTACTTAAACTAACTGGAAACACCATATATTTT. This sequence joins TRBV30 and TRBJ1-3; D is unclear. The CDR3 has 15 residues. Germline CDR1 reads GTSNPN; CDR2 reads SVGIG (reference sequence). V lost 0 bases and J lost 2, with 11 bases in between. Variable domain in full (rest from reference TRBV30 and TRBJ1-3): SQTIHQWPATLVQPVGSPLSLECTVEGTSNPNLYWYRQAAGRGLQLLFYSVGIGQISSEVPQNLSASRPQDRQFILSSKKLLLSDSGFYLCAWSVLKLTGNTIYFGEGSWLTVV.

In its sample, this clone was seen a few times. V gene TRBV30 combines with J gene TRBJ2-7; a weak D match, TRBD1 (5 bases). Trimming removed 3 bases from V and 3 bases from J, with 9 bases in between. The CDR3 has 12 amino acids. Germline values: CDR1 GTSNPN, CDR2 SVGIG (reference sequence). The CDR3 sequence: CAWSDSFYEQYF. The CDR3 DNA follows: TGTGCCTGGAGCGACAGTTTCTACGAGCAGTACTTC.

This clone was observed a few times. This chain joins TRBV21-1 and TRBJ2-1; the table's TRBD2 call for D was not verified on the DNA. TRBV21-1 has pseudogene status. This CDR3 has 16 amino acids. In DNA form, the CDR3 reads TGTGCCAGCAGTAGCGGCCTACACCGCTCCTACAATGAGCAGTTCTTC. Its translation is CASSSGLHRSYNEQFF.

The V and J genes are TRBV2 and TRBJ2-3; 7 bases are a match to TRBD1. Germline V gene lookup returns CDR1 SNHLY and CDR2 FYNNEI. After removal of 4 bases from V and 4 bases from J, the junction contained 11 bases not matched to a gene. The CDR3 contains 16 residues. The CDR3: CASSGTRTGGSDTQYF. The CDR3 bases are TGTGCCAGCAGTGGCACCAGGACAGGTGGTTCAGATACGCAGTATTTT.

CDR3 in amino acids: CASSLRLAGTTDTQYF. DNA of the CDR3: TGCGCCAGCAGCCTGCGACTAGCGGGGACCACAGATACGCAGTATTTT. The chain uses TRBV4-3 and TRBJ2-3; 11 bases line up with TRBD2. The CDR3 contains 16 residues. V lost 4 bases, J lost 2 bases, and 5 bases stayed unmatched. Per the germline V gene, CDR1 is LGHNA and CDR2 is YSLEER.

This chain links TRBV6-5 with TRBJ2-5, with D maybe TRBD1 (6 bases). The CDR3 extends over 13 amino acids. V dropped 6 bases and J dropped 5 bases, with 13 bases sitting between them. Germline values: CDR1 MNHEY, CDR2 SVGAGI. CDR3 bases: TGTGCCAGCAGCGACAGGCCGAGCGAGACCCAGTACTTC. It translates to CASSDRPSETQYF.

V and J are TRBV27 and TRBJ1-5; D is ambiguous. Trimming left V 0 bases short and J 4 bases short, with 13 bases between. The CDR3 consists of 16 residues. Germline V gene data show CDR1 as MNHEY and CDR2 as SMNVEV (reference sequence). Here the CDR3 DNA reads TGTGCCAGCAGTTTATCGAGGAGGAGGGCTAATCAGCCCCAGCATTTT. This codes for CASSLSRRRANQPQHF.

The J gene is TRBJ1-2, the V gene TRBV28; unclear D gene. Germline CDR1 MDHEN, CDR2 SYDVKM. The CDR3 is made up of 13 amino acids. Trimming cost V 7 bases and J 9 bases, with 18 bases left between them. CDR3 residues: CASTPNRVGSYTF. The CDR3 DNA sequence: TGTGCCAGCACCCCCAACAGAGTTGGTAGCTACACCTTC.

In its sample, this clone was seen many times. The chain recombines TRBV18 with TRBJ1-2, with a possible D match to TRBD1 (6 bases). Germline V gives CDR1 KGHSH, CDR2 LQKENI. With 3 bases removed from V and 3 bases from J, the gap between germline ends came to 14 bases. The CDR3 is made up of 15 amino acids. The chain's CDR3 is CASSPQGSSYYGYTF. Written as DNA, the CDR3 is TGTGCCAGCTCACCCCAGGGGAGTTCCTACTATGGCTACACCTTC.

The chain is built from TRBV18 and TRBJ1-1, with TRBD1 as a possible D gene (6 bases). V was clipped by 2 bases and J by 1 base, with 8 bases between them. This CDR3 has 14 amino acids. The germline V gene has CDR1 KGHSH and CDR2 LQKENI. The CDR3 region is CASSPGQWNTEAFF. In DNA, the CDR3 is TGTGCCAGCTCACCAGGACAGTGGAACACTGAAGCTTTCTTT.